Listed below are T cell receptor beta chains from one sample, sequenced in a study of CD8 T cells in ankylosing spondylitis. TCRdb redid the calling of the 5' RACE reads with MiXCR, one entry per CDR3 protein. The table includes fewer than 250,000 distinct CDR3 sequences, about 10% detected once. The sequenced sample was blood, either unsorted or a sorted T cell fraction (not recorded which). The origin of the receptors is a male donor with ankylosing spondylitis or in good health (not recorded which). The CDR3 runs from the conserved cysteine through the conserved F or W. A D gene is named only where the DNA matches it firmly. Not every row has a clone size; where given, it reads once, few, many or a size class.

v_call,clone_size,j_call,d_call,cdr3_nt,cdr3_aa
TRBV5-1,many,TRBJ2-2,TRBD2,TGCGCCAGCAGCTCGGGGACTAGCGATGGCGGGGAGCTGTTTTTT,CASSSGTSDGGELFF
TRBV20-1,NA,TRBJ2-3,NA,TGCAGTGCTCCCGGCCCAACCGGCACAGATACGCAGTATTTT,CSAPGPTGTDTQYF
TRBV3-1,many,TRBJ2-1,NA,TGTGCCAGCAGCCAAGACGGGGAATTGTTCTACAATGAGCAGTTCTTC,CASSQDGELFYNEQFF
TRBV12-3/TRBV12-4,many,TRBJ2-1,TRBD2,TGTGCCAGCAGTCATTTCCTAGCGGGAGGCTCCAAGAGTTACAATGAGCAGTTCTTC,CASSHFLAGGSKSYNEQFF
TRBV5-1,few,TRBJ2-3,NA,TGCGCCAGCAGCCAGGGGGGGGCTACAGATACGCAGTATTTT,CASSQGGATDTQYF
TRBV7-9,many,TRBJ2-4,TRBD1,TGTGCCAGCAGCCGCGACAGGGGTAGAATTCAGTACTTC,CASSRDRGRIQYF
TRBV11-3,NA,TRBJ1-1,NA,TGTGCCAGCAGACCGAACGGACCGAACACTGAAGCTTTCTTT,CASRPNGPNTEAFF
TRBV6-1,many,TRBJ1-1,NA,TGTGCCAGCAGGCCTGGGACTGTTTTTGTCACTGAAGCTTTCTTT,CASRPGTVFVTEAFF
TRBV19,many,TRBJ1-1,NA,TGTGCCAGTAGTATCGAGGGCCTGGCAGGCACTGAAGCTTTCTTT,CASSIEGLAGTEAFF
TRBV4-2,many,TRBJ1-3,NA,TGTGCCAGCAGCCAAGGAGACCTGGAAAACACCATATATTTT,CASSQGDLENTIYF
TRBV30,many,TRBJ2-7,TRBD2,TGTGCCTGGAATTCGGGACTAGCAGATTACGAGCAGTACTTC,CAWNSGLADYEQYF
TRBV4-2,many,TRBJ2-3,NA,TGTGCCAGCAGCCAAGACCCCACAGGGAATGGGGATACGCAGTATTTT,CASSQDPTGNGDTQYF
TRBV12-3/TRBV12-4,NA,TRBJ2-5,NA,TGTGCCAGCAGGAGGGACCTAGGGAGAGAGACCCAGTACTTC,CASRRDLGRETQYF
TRBV20-1,many,TRBJ1-4,TRBD1,TGCAGTGCTACCCACTGGGACAGGGGAACTGAAAAACTGTTTTTT,CSATHWDRGTEKLFF
TRBV29-1,many,TRBJ2-7,NA,TGCAGCGTTGAGCTGAGAGCCTACGAGCAGTACTTC,CSVELRAYEQYF
TRBV30,many,TRBJ1-6,NA,TGTGCCTGGAGTGTAGATTTAAATTCACCCCTCCACTTT,CAWSVDLNSPLHF
TRBV4-1,many,TRBJ1-5,NA,TGCGCCAGCAGCCGCCTGTCGGAAGTAGATACCGATAGCAATCAGCCCCAGCATTTT,CASSRLSEVDTDSNQPQHF
TRBV20-1,many,TRBJ1-3,NA,TGCAGTGCGAGAGGGGGTACCCTGGAAAACACCATATATTTT,CSARGGTLENTIYF
TRBV10-3,many,TRBJ2-7,NA,TGTGCCATCACCGAGGGGGGTTCGTCCTACGAGCAGTACTTC,CAITEGGSSYEQYF
TRBV12-3/TRBV12-4,many,TRBJ1-1,NA,TGTGCCAGCATACAGCCTCCGAACACTGAAGCTTTCTTT,CASIQPPNTEAFF
TRBV6-5,many,TRBJ2-7,NA,TGTGCCAGCAGAGATATCTACGAGCAGTACTTC,CASRDIYEQYF
TRBV5-1,many,TRBJ2-7,NA,TGCGCCAGCAGTTGGGGAACAGACTACGAGCAGTACTTC,CASSWGTDYEQYF
TRBV2,many,TRBJ2-7,TRBD2,TGTGCCAGCAGTGGTACTAGCGGTTCCCCCTCCTACGAGCAGTACTTC,CASSGTSGSPSYEQYF
TRBV15,many,TRBJ1-1,NA,TGTGCCACCAGCAGACAGAATTATCCAGGCACTGAAGCTTTCTTT,CATSRQNYPGTEAFF
TRBV5-1,NA,TRBJ2-1,TRBD2,TGCGCCAGCAGCTTGATCAGGGGCGGGAGGAACTCCTACAATGAGCAGTTCTTC,CASSLIRGGRNSYNEQFF
TRBV29-1,many,TRBJ1-1,NA,TGCAGCGCCCGGACAGCTGGTAAGGCTGAAGCTTTCTTT,CSARTAGKAEAFF
TRBV7-6,NA,TRBJ2-7,NA,TGTGCCAGCAGCTCCCGCGGGTCCCCCTACGAGCAGTACTTC,CASSSRGSPYEQYF
TRBV6-6,few,TRBJ2-7,NA,TGTGCCAGTAGTTACTCACCAGACTACGAGCAGTACTTC,CASSYSPDYEQYF
TRBV20-1,few,TRBJ2-7,TRBD1,TGCAGTGCTGGACAGGGGCGGGAGCAGTACTTC,CSAGQGREQYF
TRBV16,few,TRBJ2-3,TRBD2,TGTGCCAGCAGCCAAAAGGTGGCTAGCGGGGCCCGGAGTACGCAGTATTTT,CASSQKVASGARSTQYF
TRBV20-1,many,TRBJ2-7,NA,TGCAGTGCTTATCCCGGGATAGGTCCTCCCGAGCAGTACTTC,CSAYPGIGPPEQYF
TRBV20-1,many,TRBJ2-1,NA,TGCAGTGCTACCGCTGAAAGCTCCTACAATGAGCAGTTCTTC,CSATAESSYNEQFF
TRBV9,NA,TRBJ1-2,NA,TGTGCCAGCAGCGCCACGTCATACACGATTGGCTACACCTTC,CASSATSYTIGYTF
TRBV29-1,many,TRBJ1-1,NA,TGCAGCGTTGGAGGGTCGAAAGAGGGTAAGGCTTTCTTT,CSVGGSKEGKAFF
TRBV12-3/TRBV12-4,many,TRBJ2-1,TRBD2,TGTGCCAGCAGTTTCATTTACTACGGCGGGAGGTTGAATGAGCAGTTCTTC,CASSFIYYGGRLNEQFF
TRBV5-1,many,TRBJ2-3,NA,TGCGCCAGCAGCTTGGGGGCGTCCGGTTCGGTCGATACGCAGTATTTT,CASSLGASGSVDTQYF
TRBV5-1,NA,TRBJ2-1,TRBD2,TGCGCCAGCGGGCGAGCGGGGGCTTCCTACAATGAGCAGTTCTTC,CASGRAGASYNEQFF
TRBV7-2,many,TRBJ1-4,NA,TGTGCCAGCAGCTTAAACGCTGTTAATGAAAAACTGTTTTTT,CASSLNAVNEKLFF
TRBV3-1,many,TRBJ1-4,TRBD1,TGTGCCAGCAGCCTTCTCTCCTCAGGGGGGAAGGAAAAACTGTTTTTT,CASSLLSSGGKEKLFF
TRBV25-1,many,TRBJ1-2,NA,TGTGCCAGCAGTGAAGCATCGGAGGTATATGGCTACACCTTC,CASSEASEVYGYTF
TRBV5-4,many,TRBJ2-2,TRBD2,TGTGCCAGCAGCTTGTCCGTGGGTACTAGCGGTGCGAACACCGGGGAGCTGTTTTTT,CASSLSVGTSGANTGELFF
TRBV5-4,many,TRBJ2-7,NA,TGTGCCAGCAGCCCAGCCAGGGGACGAGGGAACTACGAGCAGTACTTC,CASSPARGRGNYEQYF
TRBV7-9,few,TRBJ2-1,NA,TGTGCCAGCCGAATCGGTTTCAATGAGCAGTTCTTC,CASRIGFNEQFF
TRBV9,many,TRBJ2-1,TRBD2,TGTGCCAGCAGCCCTCGACTAGCGGGCTCGAATGAGCAGTTCTTC,CASSPRLAGSNEQFF
TRBV7-9,many,TRBJ2-3,NA,TGTGCCAGCAGCACCCCCAGGGGGGGCACAGATACGCAGTATTTT,CASSTPRGGTDTQYF
TRBV10-1,few,TRBJ1-2,NA,TGCGCCAGCAGTGACGAAGGAAGCTATGGCTACACCTTC,CASSDEGSYGYTF
TRBV5-1,many,TRBJ2-1,NA,TGCGCCAGCAGCCGGCTGATGGCGGTGGAGGGCTACGCAAGGTTCTTC,CASSRLMAVEGYARFF
TRBV5-4,NA,TRBJ2-2,TRBD1,TGTGCCAGCAGCGCCGGGACAGCGAACCCAACCGGGGAGCTGTTTTTT,CASSAGTANPTGELFF
TRBV20-1,many,TRBJ2-2,NA,TGCAGTGCTAGTGGGCTGCAAAACACCGGGGAGCTGTTTTTT,CSASGLQNTGELFF
TRBV29-1,many,TRBJ1-5,TRBD1,TGCAGCGCTGGGACAGGCGGTCAGCCCCAGCATTTT,CSAGTGGQPQHF
TRBV4-1,many,TRBJ2-7,NA,TGCGCCAGCAGCTTCCGCACCTTCGGCTACGAGCAGTACTTC,CASSFRTFGYEQYF
TRBV29-1,many,TRBJ2-5,TRBD1,TGCAGCGTCGCCCGGGACAGAATTAACCAAGAGACCCAGTACTTC,CSVARDRINQETQYF
TRBV4-1,many,TRBJ2-7,TRBD1,TGCGCCAGCAGCCCGACAGGGGATACCTACGAGCAGTACTTC,CASSPTGDTYEQYF
TRBV5-1,many,TRBJ2-7,NA,TGCGCCAGCCAGAGGGCAGGGGCCTCCTACGAGCAGTACTTC,CASQRAGASYEQYF
TRBV12-2,NA,TRBJ2-5,NA,TGTGCAAGTCGCTATGCCCTAGGAGCTATACAAGAGACCCAGTACTTC,CASRYALGAIQETQYF
TRBV10-3,many,TRBJ1-1,TRBD1,TGTGCCACTATGACAGGGGGTGGGAGAGGCACTGAAGCTTTCTTT,CATMTGGGRGTEAFF
TRBV19,many,TRBJ2-2,TRBD2,TGTGCCAGTAGTCCCCGGACTAGCGGGAGTAACACCGGGGAGCTGTTTTTT,CASSPRTSGSNTGELFF
TRBV5-1,few,TRBJ2-1,NA,TGCGCCAGCAGCTTGGGACAGAACTACAATGAGCAGTTCTTC,CASSLGQNYNEQFF
TRBV6-1,many,TRBJ1-1,NA,TGTGCCAGCAGACGCATGCTCACCACAGGGAACACTGAAGCTTTCTTT,CASRRMLTTGNTEAFF
TRBV5-1,many,TRBJ2-3,NA,TGCGCCAGCAGCCCGATCGGGATCACAGATACGCAGTATTTT,CASSPIGITDTQYF